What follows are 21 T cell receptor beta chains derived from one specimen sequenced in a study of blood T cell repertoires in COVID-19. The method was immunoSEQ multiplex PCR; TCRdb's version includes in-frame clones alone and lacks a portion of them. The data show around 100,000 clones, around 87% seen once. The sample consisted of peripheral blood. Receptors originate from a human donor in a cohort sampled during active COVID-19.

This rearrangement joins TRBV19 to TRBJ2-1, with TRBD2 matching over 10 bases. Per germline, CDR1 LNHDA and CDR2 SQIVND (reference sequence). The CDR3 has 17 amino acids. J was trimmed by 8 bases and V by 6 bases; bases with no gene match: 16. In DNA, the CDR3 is TGTGCCAGTAGGGGGGGAGCGGGAGGGCCGAAGGGCTATGAGCAGTTCTTC. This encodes CASRGGAGGPKGYEQFF.

The chain's CDR3 is CASSLGREGYNEQFF. The CDR3 nucleotides are TGCGCCAGCAGCTTGGGGCGGGAGGGGTACAATGAGCAGTTCTTC. This chain uses TRBV5-1 with TRBJ2-1; 9 positions agree with TRBD2. CDR3 length equals 15 residues. Germline trimming cut 0 bases from V and 4 bases from J; bases unmatched to any gene: 2. Germline V gene data show CDR1 as SGHRS and CDR2 as YFSETQ.

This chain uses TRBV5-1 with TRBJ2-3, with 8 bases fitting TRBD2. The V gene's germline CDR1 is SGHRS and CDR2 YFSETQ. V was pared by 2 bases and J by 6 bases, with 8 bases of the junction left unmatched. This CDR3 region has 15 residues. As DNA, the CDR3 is TGCGCCAGCAGCTTTACTAGCGGACTCCGGGATACGCAGTATTTT. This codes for CASSFTSGLRDTQYF.

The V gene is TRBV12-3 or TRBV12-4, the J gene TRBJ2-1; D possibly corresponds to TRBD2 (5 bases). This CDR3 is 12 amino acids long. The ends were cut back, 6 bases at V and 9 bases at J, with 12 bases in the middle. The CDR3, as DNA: TGTGCCAGCAGGAGGGAGTCGGGTGAGCAGTTCTTC. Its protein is CASRRESGEQFF.

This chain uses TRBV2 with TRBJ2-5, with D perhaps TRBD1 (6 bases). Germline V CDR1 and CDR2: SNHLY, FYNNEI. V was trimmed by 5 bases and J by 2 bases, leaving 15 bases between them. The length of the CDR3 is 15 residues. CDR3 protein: CASSTSRTAQETQYF. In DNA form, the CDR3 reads TGTGCCAGCAGTACCTCCAGGACAGCACAAGAGACCCAGTACTTC.

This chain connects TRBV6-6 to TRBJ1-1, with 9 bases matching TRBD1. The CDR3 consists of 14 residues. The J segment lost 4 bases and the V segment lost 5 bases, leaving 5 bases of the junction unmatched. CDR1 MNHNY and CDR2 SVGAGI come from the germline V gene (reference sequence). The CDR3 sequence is CASSSGQGRTEAFF. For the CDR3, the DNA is TGTGCCAGCAGTAGCGGACAGGGGCGCACTGAAGCTTTCTTT.

The CDR3 loop is CASSQSIGNEQYF. The DNA of the CDR3 is TGCGCCAGCAGCCAATCCATCGGGAACGAGCAGTACTTC. V gene TRBV4-3 combines with J gene TRBJ2-7, with D possibly TRBD2 on 5 matching bases. V was pared by 2 bases and J by 5 bases, with 10 bases between. This CDR3 comprises 13 residues. Per germline, CDR1 LGHNA and CDR2 YSLEER.

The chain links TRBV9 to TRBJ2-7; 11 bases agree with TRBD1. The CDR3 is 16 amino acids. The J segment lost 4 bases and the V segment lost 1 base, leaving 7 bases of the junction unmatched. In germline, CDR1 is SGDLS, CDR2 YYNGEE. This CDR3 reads CASSVSGTGGKYEQYF. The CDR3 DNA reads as TGTGCCAGCAGCGTATCTGGGACAGGGGGGAAGTACGAGCAGTACTTC.

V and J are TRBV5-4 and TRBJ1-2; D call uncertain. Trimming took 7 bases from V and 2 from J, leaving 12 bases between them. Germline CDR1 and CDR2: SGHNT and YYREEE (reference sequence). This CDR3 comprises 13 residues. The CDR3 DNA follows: TGTGCCAGCGGCCCCCAGTTAAACTATGGCTACACCTTC. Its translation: CASGPQLNYGYTF.

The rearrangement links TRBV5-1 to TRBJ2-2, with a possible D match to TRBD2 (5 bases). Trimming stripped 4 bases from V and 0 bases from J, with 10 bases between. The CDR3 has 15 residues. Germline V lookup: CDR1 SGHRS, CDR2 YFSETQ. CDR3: CASSREGPNTGELFF. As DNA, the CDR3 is TGCGCCAGCAGCCGCGAGGGCCCGAACACCGGGGAGCTGTTTTTT. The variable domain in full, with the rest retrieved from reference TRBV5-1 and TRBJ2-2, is KAGVTQTPRYLIKTRGQQVTLSCSPISGHRSVSWYQQTPGQGLQFLFEYFSETQRNKGNFPGRFSGRQFSNSRSEMNVSTLELGDSALYLCASSREGPNTGELFFGEGSRLTVL.

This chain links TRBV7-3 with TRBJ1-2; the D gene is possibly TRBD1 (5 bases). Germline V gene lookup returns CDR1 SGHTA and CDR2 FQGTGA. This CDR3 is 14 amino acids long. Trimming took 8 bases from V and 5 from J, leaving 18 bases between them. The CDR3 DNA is TGTGCCAGCCTATCTGACAGCCCTTGGTATGGCTACACCTTC. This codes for CASLSDSPWYGYTF.

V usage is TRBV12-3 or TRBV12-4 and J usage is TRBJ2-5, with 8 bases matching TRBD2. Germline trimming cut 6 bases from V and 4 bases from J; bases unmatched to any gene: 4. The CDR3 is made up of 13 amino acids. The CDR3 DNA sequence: TGTGCCAGCAGAAGACTAGCGCGAGAGACCCAGTACTTC. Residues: CASRRLARETQYF.

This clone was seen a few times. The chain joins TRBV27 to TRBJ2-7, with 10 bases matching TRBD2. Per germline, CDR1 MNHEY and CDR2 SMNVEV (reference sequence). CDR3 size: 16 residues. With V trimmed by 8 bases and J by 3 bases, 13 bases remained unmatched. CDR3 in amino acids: CASHSSSGRANYEQYF. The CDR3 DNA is TGTGCCAGCCATTCCTCGAGCGGGAGGGCCAACTACGAGCAGTACTTC.

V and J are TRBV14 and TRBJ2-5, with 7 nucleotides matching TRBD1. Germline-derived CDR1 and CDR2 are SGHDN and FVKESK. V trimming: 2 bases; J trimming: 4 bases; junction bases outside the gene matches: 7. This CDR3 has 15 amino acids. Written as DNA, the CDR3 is TGTGCCAGCAGCCAAATAGACAGGGCTCGAGAGACCCAGTACTTC. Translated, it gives CASSQIDRARETQYF.

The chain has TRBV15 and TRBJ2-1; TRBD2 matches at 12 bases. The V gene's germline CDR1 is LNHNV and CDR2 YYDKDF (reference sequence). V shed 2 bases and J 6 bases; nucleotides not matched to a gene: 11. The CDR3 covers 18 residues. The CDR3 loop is CATSRNRRLAGVGNEQFF. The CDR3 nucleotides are TGTGCCACCAGCAGAAACAGACGACTAGCGGGAGTAGGCAATGAGCAGTTCTTC. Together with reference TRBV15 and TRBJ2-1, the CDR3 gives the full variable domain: DAMVIQNPRYQVTQFGKPVTLSCSQTLNHNVMYWYQQKSSQAPKLLFHYYDKDFNNEADTPDNFQSRRPNTSFCFLDIRSPGLGDTAMYLCATSRNRRLAGVGNEQFFGPGTRLTVL.

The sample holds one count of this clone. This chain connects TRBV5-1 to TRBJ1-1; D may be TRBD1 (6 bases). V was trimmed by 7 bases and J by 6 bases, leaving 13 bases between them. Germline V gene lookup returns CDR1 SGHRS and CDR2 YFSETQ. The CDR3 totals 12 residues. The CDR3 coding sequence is TGCGCCAGCGGCGGACAGTCCGCTGAAGCTTTCTTT. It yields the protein CASGGQSAEAFF.

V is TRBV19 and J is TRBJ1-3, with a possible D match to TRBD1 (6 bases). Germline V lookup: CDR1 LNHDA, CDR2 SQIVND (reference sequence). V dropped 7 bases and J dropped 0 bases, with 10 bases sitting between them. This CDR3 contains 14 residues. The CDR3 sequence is CASTSDSSGNTIYF. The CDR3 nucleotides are TGTGCCAGTACCTCGGACAGCTCTGGAAACACCATATATTTT.

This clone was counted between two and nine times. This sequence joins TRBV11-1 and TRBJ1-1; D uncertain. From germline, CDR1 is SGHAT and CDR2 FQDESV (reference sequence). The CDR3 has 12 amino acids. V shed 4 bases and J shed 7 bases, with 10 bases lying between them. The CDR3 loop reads CASSSGLLEAFF. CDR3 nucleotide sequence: TGTGCCAGCAGCTCAGGACTACTTGAAGCTTTCTTT.

The CDR3 loop reads CASSSPGGRTDTQYF. The CDR3 DNA reads as TGTGCCAGCAGTTCGCCGGGAGGGCGCACAGATACGCAGTATTTT. The J gene is TRBJ2-3, the V gene TRBV28; TRBD2 matches 8 bases. CDR1 and CDR2 from the germline V gene are MDHEN and SYDVKM. V lost 4 bases to trimming and J lost 1 base; unmatched junction nucleotides: 4. The CDR3 runs 15 residues.

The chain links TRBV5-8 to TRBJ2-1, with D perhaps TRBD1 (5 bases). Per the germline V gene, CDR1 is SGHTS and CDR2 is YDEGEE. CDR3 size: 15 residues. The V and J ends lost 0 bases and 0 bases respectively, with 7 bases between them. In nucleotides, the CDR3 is TGTGCCAGCAGCTTGGGGGGCAGCTCCTACAATGAGCAGTTCTTC. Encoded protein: CASSLGGSSYNEQFF.

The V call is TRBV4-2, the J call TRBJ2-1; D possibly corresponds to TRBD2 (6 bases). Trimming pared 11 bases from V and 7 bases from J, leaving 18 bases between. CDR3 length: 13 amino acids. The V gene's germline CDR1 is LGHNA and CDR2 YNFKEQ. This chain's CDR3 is CAAAGPVWNEQFF. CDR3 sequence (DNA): TGTGCCGCCGCGGGGCCAGTATGGAATGAGCAGTTCTTC.